Following are 24 T cell receptor beta chains from one sample sequenced in a study of blood T cell repertoires in COVID-19. This table comes from immunoSEQ multiplex PCR, and its TCRdb copy is limited to in-frame clones, with some not included. The sample includes about 200,000 clones, 70% to 90% of them seen just once. Sequencing used peripheral blood. These receptors came from a woman of 80 years or more with acute or convalescent COVID-19.

This clone was observed once. The rearrangement joins TRBV7-9 to TRBJ1-3, with D tentatively TRBD1 (5 bases). CDR1 and CDR2 from the germline V gene are SEHNR and FQNEAQ (reference sequence). V lost 8 bases to trimming and J lost 3 bases, with 14 bases between them. The CDR3 has 14 amino acids. The CDR3 protein is CASADGAGGNTIYF. The CDR3 DNA reads as TGTGCCAGCGCAGATGGGGCAGGTGGAAACACCATATATTTT.

The rearrangement joins TRBV18 to TRBJ1-1, with 9 bases that match TRBD1. The CDR3 runs 14 residues. Germline CDR1 reads KGHSH; CDR2 reads LQKENI. The trim removed 6 bases at V and 5 bases at J, leaving 7 bases unmatched. CDR3 sequence: CASSQGTGLTEAFF. The CDR3 DNA is TGTGCCAGCTCTCAAGGGACAGGGTTGACTGAAGCTTTCTTT.

This clone showed up just once. The chain couples TRBV2 to TRBJ2-7; D perhaps matches TRBD1 (6 bases). The CDR3 extends over 13 amino acids. Trimming took off 8 bases at V and 5 bases at J, with 16 bases between the two ends. CDR1 and CDR2 from the germline V gene are SNHLY and FYNNEI. Written as DNA, the CDR3 is TGTGCCAGCGGGGTTGCCGGGACAAACGAGCAGTACTTC. Amino acids: CASGVAGTNEQYF.

This clone showed up just once. The V and J genes are TRBV28 and TRBJ2-5; no clear D gene. The V gene lost 8 bases and the J gene lost 0 bases, with 4 bases spanning the gap. Germline V gives CDR1 MDHEN, CDR2 SYDVKM. The CDR3 contains 11 residues. CDR3 sequence: CASLYQETQYF. The CDR3 DNA sequence: TGTGCCAGCCTTTACCAAGAGACCCAGTACTTC.

This chain uses TRBV2 with TRBJ2-7; 7 bases agree with TRBD2. The germline CDR1 and CDR2 sequences are SNHLY and FYNNEI. This CDR3 is built from 13 residues. V shed 2 bases and J 7 bases; nucleotides not matched to a gene: 5. The CDR3 sequence is CASSESTAGEQYF. Here the CDR3 DNA reads TGTGCCAGCAGTGAAAGCACAGCGGGGGAGCAGTACTTC.

The V gene is TRBV18, the J gene TRBJ1-3; a possible D gene is TRBD1 (5 bases). V dropped 2 bases and J dropped 5 bases, with 10 bases sitting between them. Germline V lookup: CDR1 KGHSH, CDR2 LQKENI. The CDR3 runs 14 residues. Here the CDR3 DNA reads TGTGCCAGCTCACCAGGCGACAGCAGAAACACCATATATTTT. This translates into CASSPGDSRNTIYF.

This clone was seen only once. The chain is built from TRBV27 and TRBJ2-7, with TRBD2 identical over 10 bases. The CDR3 loop spans 15 amino acids. Germline-derived CDR1 and CDR2 are MNHEY and SMNVEV (reference sequence). V lost 4 bases to trimming and J lost 3 bases; unmatched junction nucleotides: 6. CDR3 in amino acids: CASSSIAGGYYEQYF. The CDR3 bases are TGTGCCAGCAGTTCCATAGCGGGGGGATACTACGAGCAGTACTTC.

The rearrangement joins TRBV15 to TRBJ1-6; D is unclear. The CDR3 consists of 15 residues. CDR1 and CDR2 from the germline V gene are LNHNV and YYDKDF (reference sequence). V gave up 1 base and J gave up 0 bases, with 4 bases separating them. Written as DNA, the CDR3 is TGTGCCACCAGCAGAGCGGGCTCCTATAATTCACCCCTCCACTTT. Translated, it gives CATSRAGSYNSPLHF.

The V gene is TRBV5-1, the J gene TRBJ1-5, with a tentative D call TRBD1 (5 bases). Trimming took off 0 bases at V and 7 bases at J, with 8 bases between the two ends. Per the germline V gene, CDR1 is SGHRS and CDR2 is YFSETQ. The CDR3 length is 13 residues. The CDR3 nucleotides are TGCGCCAGCAGCTTGGAGGGGTACCAGCCCCAGCATTTT. As protein: CASSLEGYQPQHF.

The gene calls are TRBV28 and TRBJ1-2, with 11 nucleotides matching TRBD1. Germline V lookup: CDR1 MDHEN, CDR2 SYDVKM. The J segment lost 5 bases and the V segment lost 5 bases, leaving 13 bases of the junction unmatched. The CDR3 covers 17 residues. The CDR3 spells CASSLSGTGGIYYGYTF. CDR3 nucleotide sequence: TGTGCCAGCAGTCTCTCCGGGACAGGGGGTATATATTATGGCTACACCTTC.

The chain combines TRBV20-1 with TRBJ2-1; 7 bases line up with TRBD2. The CDR3 length is 14 residues. J was trimmed by 3 bases and V by 3 bases; bases with no gene match: 5. CDR1 is DFQATT and CDR2 is SNEGSKA in the germline V gene (reference sequence). CDR3 DNA: TGCAGTGCTAGTCGCGGGAGCGGCTACAATGAGCAGTTCTTC. It specifies CSASRGSGYNEQFF.

The chain joins TRBV6-5 to TRBJ1-2, with D maybe TRBD1 (6 bases). Trimming took 8 bases from V and 5 from J, leaving 18 bases between them. This CDR3 spans 14 amino acids. Germline CDR1 MNHEY, CDR2 SVGAGI. CDR3 sequence (DNA): TGTGCCAGCGAAGGCGGGGGGCGGCTTTATGGCTACACCTTC. It translates to CASEGGGRLYGYTF.

The V call is TRBV30, the J call TRBJ2-1; 8 bases fit TRBD1. Unmatched junction bases numbered 6, after V lost 5 bases and J lost 9 bases. This CDR3 is built from 12 residues. Germline V gene lookup returns CDR1 GTSNPN and CDR2 SVGIG (reference sequence). CDR3 sequence (DNA): TGTGCCTGGGGGACAGGCATGGTTGAGCAGTTCTTC. Its protein is CAWGTGMVEQFF.

This chain links TRBV13 with TRBJ1-3; D unresolved. CDR3 length: 14 amino acids. Trimming pared 9 bases from V and 4 bases from J, leaving 16 bases between. Germline lookup yields CDR1 PRHDT and CDR2 FYEKMQ (reference sequence). CDR3 loop: CASRPTGAGNTIYF. As DNA, the CDR3 is TGTGCCAGTAGGCCGACTGGCGCGGGAAACACCATATATTTT.

This rearrangement joins TRBV7-8 to TRBJ2-3; TRBD2 matches 7 bases. V lost 6 bases and J lost 1; bases outside the gene matches: 4. Germline V gives CDR1 SGHVS, CDR2 FQNEAQ. The CDR3 covers 14 residues. DNA of the CDR3: TGTGCCAGCAGTCAAACTAGCGGCACAGATACGCAGTATTTT. Residues: CASSQTSGTDTQYF. The complete variable domain, with remaining parts taken from reference TRBV7-8 and TRBJ2-3, reads GAGVSQSPRYKVAKRGQDVALRCDPISGHVSLFWYQQALGQGPEFLTYFQNEAQLDKSGLPSDRFFAERPEGSVSTLKIQRTQQEDSAVYLCASSQTSGTDTQYFGPGTRLTVL.

The chain links TRBV5-1 to TRBJ2-5; D is possibly TRBD2 (5 bases). This CDR3 has 14 residues. V was shortened by 1 base and J by 5 bases, with 12 bases between the two germline ends. Germline values: CDR1 SGHRS, CDR2 YFSETQ. The CDR3 DNA reads TGCGCCAGCAGCTTGACTCCGGGATCGGAGACCCAGTACTTC. Its translation: CASSLTPGSETQYF.

DNA for the CDR3: TGTGCCTCTCGACTAAGCGGGACATCCTACGAGCAGTACTTC. Its translation: CASRLSGTSYEQYF. The rearrangement joins TRBV10-3 to TRBJ2-5; D possibly corresponds to TRBD2 (7 bases). The J call may be in error: the DNA end matches TRBJ2-7 better. The CDR3 has 14 residues. Germline-derived CDR1 and CDR2 are ENHRY and SYGVKD.

V and J are TRBV6-5 and TRBJ1-1; D uncertain. Looked up from germline, CDR1 is MNHEY and CDR2 is SVGAGI. Trimming removed 4 bases at V and 3 bases at J, with 15 bases between. The CDR3 spans 15 residues. The CDR3 is CASSSSTRWDTEAFF. The DNA for the CDR3 is TGTGCCAGCAGTTCCTCCACTAGGTGGGACACTGAAGCTTTCTTT.

This clone came up a few times. V usage is TRBV15 and J usage is TRBJ2-1, with 8 bases lining up with TRBD2. The CDR3 consists of 15 residues. CDR1 and CDR2 (germline): LNHNV, YYDKDF (reference sequence). The junction had 9 bases not matched to a gene; V was cut back by 3 bases and J by 8 bases. For the CDR3, the DNA is TGTGCCACCAGCAGGAACAGCGGGAGTAGGGATGAGCAGTTCTTC. Encoded protein: CATSRNSGSRDEQFF.

V is TRBV7-3 and J is TRBJ2-7; D not resolved. This CDR3 comprises 13 residues. V was pared by 5 bases and J by 5 bases, with 13 bases between. The germline V gene has CDR1 SGHTA and CDR2 FQGTGA. The CDR3 nucleotides are TGTGCCAGCAGCCGCGCCGGGTCCCACGAGCAGTACTTC. It yields the protein CASSRAGSHEQYF.

The chain joins TRBV6-6 to TRBJ1-2, with D perhaps TRBD1 (6 bases). The ends were cut back, 6 bases at V and 6 bases at J, with 20 bases in the middle. The CDR3 runs 15 residues. Germline V gene data show CDR1 as MNHNY and CDR2 as SVGAGI (reference sequence). CDR3 bases: TGTGCCAGCAGCCCCGGAATAGGGGGATATGATGGCTACACCTTC. It yields the protein CASSPGIGGYDGYTF.

This chain connects TRBV5-4 to TRBJ2-3, with D tentatively TRBD2 (6 bases). The CDR3 spans 16 residues. Germline CDR1 and CDR2: SGHNT and YYREEE (reference sequence). V lost 3 bases and J lost 2, with 16 bases in between. The CDR3 sequence: CASSSATRRDTDTQYF. CDR3 nucleotides: TGTGCCAGCAGCTCGGCGACTAGAAGAGACACAGATACGCAGTATTTT.

The chain employs TRBV27 and TRBJ1-3, with TRBD1 identical over 7 bases. V dropped 5 bases and J dropped 0; count of bases not matched to a gene: 10. CDR1 and CDR2 from the germline V gene are MNHEY and SMNVEV (reference sequence). This CDR3 contains 17 residues. The CDR3 DNA is TGTGCCAGCAGTGCGCGACAGGGCTCGAGCTCTGGAAACACCATATATTTT. Protein product: CASSARQGSSSGNTIYF.

The rearrangement uses TRBV9 and TRBJ2-5; no clear D gene. The CDR3 runs to 13 residues. The germline V and J ends were trimmed by 3 bases and 5 bases, with 11 bases remaining between them. CDR1 and CDR2 (germline): SGDLS, YYNGEE. CDR3 sequence reads: CASSASGWETQYF. In DNA, the CDR3 is TGTGCCAGCAGCGCCTCAGGCTGGGAGACCCAGTACTTC.